The 24 T cell receptor beta chains listed next were all sequenced from one sample in a study of T cells in Graves' hyperthyroidism and ophthalmopathy. From RNA transcripts, TCR beta CDR3 regions were amplified. When the TCR CDR3 underwent first-round RT-PCR, the HTBI primer set was used. In TCRdb, the multiplex PCR reads were re-called with MiXCR into one record per CDR3 protein. Of 300,000 to 450,000 distinct CDR3 sequences in the sample, roughly 14% are singletons; the top ten hold about 20%. Sequencing was performed on blood. The receptors here all came from a woman under 40 with Graves' ophthalmopathy.

In its sample, this clonotype was seen a few times. V is TRBV9 and J is TRBJ1-1; D call uncertain. CDR3 length: 14 residues. Germline loops: CDR1 SGDLS, CDR2 YYNGEE. Trimming left V 4 bases short and J 1 base short, with 11 bases between. CDR3 nucleotide sequence: TGTGCCAGCAGCCTCTCGGAGAGGAACACTGAAGCTTTCTTT. Amino acids: CASSLSERNTEAFF.

There are many counts of this clonotype. The V and J genes are TRBV7-9 and TRBJ2-1, with D maybe TRBD1 (6 bases). The CDR3 sequence is 12 residues long. The germline gives CDR1 SEHNR, CDR2 FQNEAQ (reference sequence). Trimming stripped 11 bases from V and 8 bases from J, with 16 bases between. The CDR3 DNA sequence: TGTGCCTACACAGGGTCCCAATATGAGCAGTTCTTC. It codes for CAYTGSQYEQFF. Filled out from reference TRBV7-9 and TRBJ2-1, the complete variable domain reads DTGVSQNPRHKITKRGQNVTFRCDPISEHNRLYWYRQTLGQGPEFLTYFQNEAQLEKSRLLSDRFSAERPKGSFSTLEIQRTEQGDSAMYLCAYTGSQYEQFFGPGTRLTVL.

This clonotype was seen a handful of times. The rearrangement links TRBV20-1 to TRBJ1-1; the D gene is possibly TRBD1 (5 bases). V dropped 7 bases and J dropped 6 bases, with 6 bases sitting between them. The length of the CDR3 is 9 residues. Looked up from germline, CDR1 is DFQATT and CDR2 is SNEGSKA (reference sequence). CDR3 sequence: CSGGPEAFF. CDR3 nucleotides: TGCAGTGGGGGCCCTGAAGCTTTCTTT.

This clonotype was detected ten times or more. The gene calls are TRBV20-1 and TRBJ2-1; 9 positions agree with TRBD2. The CDR3 loop spans 17 amino acids. In germline, CDR1 is DFQATT, CDR2 SNEGSKA (reference sequence). V shed 0 bases and J 10 bases; nucleotides not matched to a gene: 16. The CDR3, as DNA: TGCAGTGCTAGAGATCTAAGGCGGGGGGGCGATTTTGGGGAGCAGTTCTTC. Residues: CSARDLRRGGDFGEQFF.

In its sample, this clonotype was seen many times. The chain uses TRBV3-1 and TRBJ2-5; a possible D gene is TRBD1 (5 bases). From germline, CDR1 is LGHDT and CDR2 YNNKEL (reference sequence). Trimming cost V 6 bases and J 0 bases, with 20 bases left between them. This CDR3 comprises 17 residues. CDR3 in DNA: TGTGCCAGCAGACCCAGCCGGGCTGGGGCTCACCAAGAGACCCAGTACTTC. This sequence encodes CASRPSRAGAHQETQYF.

This clonotype was observed many times. V is TRBV28 and J is TRBJ2-7; D perhaps matches TRBD1 (6 bases). The CDR3 contains 14 residues. Germline V lookup: CDR1 MDHEN, CDR2 SYDVKM. The ends were cut back, 5 bases at V and 0 bases at J, with 11 bases in the middle. CDR3 sequence: CASSPTGHSYEQYF. DNA for the CDR3: TGTGCCAGCAGTCCCACGGGACACTCCTACGAGCAGTACTTC.

This chain joins TRBV10-3 and TRBJ2-1; 7 nucleotides line up with TRBD1. V shed 6 bases and J 7 bases; nucleotides not matched to a gene: 12. CDR1 ENHRY and CDR2 SYGVKD come from the germline V gene. There are 15 residues in the CDR3. The CDR3 nucleotides are TGTGCCATCAGAGAGGACAGGAGGCGTAGGAATGAGCAGTTCTTC. It yields the protein CAIREDRRRRNEQFF.

This clonotype was detected ten times or more. The V call is TRBV7-2, the J call TRBJ2-2, with TRBD2 as a possible D gene (8 bases). CDR1 SGHTA and CDR2 FQGNSA come from the germline V gene. The length of the CDR3 is 17 residues. V lost 5 bases and J lost 1, with 17 bases in between. CDR3 nucleotide sequence: TGTGCCAGCAGCCGGGAGGGGGCGGGGTGGAACACCGGGGAGCTGTTTTTT. Translating it yields CASSREGAGWNTGELFF.

This clonotype has ten or more counts. The V call is TRBV7-3, the J call TRBJ1-1; D is ambiguous. Trimming pared 6 bases from V and 3 bases from J, leaving 11 bases between. CDR3 size: 13 residues. The V gene's germline CDR1 is SGHTA and CDR2 FQGTGA. CDR3 sequence reads: CASSLAADTEAFF. CDR3 DNA sequence: TGTGCCAGCAGTCTCGCAGCGGACACTGAAGCTTTCTTT.

This clonotype was seen at least ten times. The gene calls are TRBV7-2 and TRBJ1-2; 9 nucleotides line up with TRBD1. Unmatched junction bases numbered 2, after V lost 4 bases and J lost 2 bases. Per the germline V gene, CDR1 is SGHTA and CDR2 is FQGNSA. There are 14 residues in the CDR3. CDR3 coding DNA: TGTGCCAGCAGCTCCGGGACAGGGAACTATGGCTACACCTTC. This translates into CASSSGTGNYGYTF.

This clonotype was detected many times. V and J are TRBV20-1 and TRBJ2-7; 7 bases are a match to TRBD1. The CDR3 has 14 residues. The ends lost 6 bases at V and 3 bases at J; junction bases unmatched: 11. Germline CDR1 is DFQATT and CDR2 is SNEGSKA (reference sequence). CDR3 sequence reads: CSATISDRVYEQYF. CDR3 DNA sequence: TGCAGTGCGACCATCTCCGACAGGGTCTACGAGCAGTACTTC.

Only one count was recorded for this clonotype. The chain employs TRBV6-4 and TRBJ2-3; D is ambiguous. V lost 4 bases, J lost 2 bases, and 10 bases lay in between. Germline V gene sequence: CDR1 MRHNA, CDR2 SNTAGT. The CDR3 spans 14 residues. The chain's CDR3 is CASSGGEDTDTQYF. CDR3 DNA sequence: TGTGCCAGCAGTGGTGGCGAGGACACAGATACGCAGTATTTT.

This clonotype came up many times. This rearrangement joins TRBV2 to TRBJ2-1; 9 nucleotides align to TRBD2. The CDR3 has 13 amino acids. Looked up from germline, CDR1 is SNHLY and CDR2 is FYNNEI. V trimming: 9 bases; J trimming: 9 bases; junction bases outside the gene matches: 9. The CDR3 DNA is TGTGCCAGTCGGCTAGGCGGGAGGGGTGAGCAGTTCTTC. Translation: CASRLGGRGEQFF.

V is TRBV29-1 and J is TRBJ1-4, with 7 nucleotides matching TRBD1. Trimming took 7 bases from V and 6 from J; bases not matched to a gene: 8. This CDR3 is built from 13 residues. Germline-derived CDR1 and CDR2 are SQVTM and ANQGSEA. The CDR3 sequence: CSAELGQDEKLFF. The CDR3 DNA sequence: TGCAGCGCAGAGTTAGGACAGGATGAAAAACTGTTTTTT. Drawing the rest from reference TRBV29-1 and TRBJ1-4, the complete variable domain is SAVISQKPSRDICQRGTSLTIQCQVDSQVTMMFWYRQQPGQSLTLIATANQGSEATYESGFVIDKFPISRPNLTFSTLTVSNMSPEDSSIYLCSAELGQDEKLFFGSGTQLSVL.

J is TRBJ1-2 and V is TRBV6-1; a weak D match, TRBD1 (5 bases). Germline lookup yields CDR1 MNHNS and CDR2 SASEGT. This CDR3 spans 11 amino acids. The V end was cut by 4 bases, the J end by 14 bases, with 14 bases between. DNA for the CDR3: TGTGCCAGCAGTGTTGGGGGTTCGCGGACCTTC. Its protein product is CASSVGGSRTF.

The genes are TRBV7-3 and TRBJ2-5; 14 positions agree with TRBD2. This CDR3 spans 18 amino acids. Looked up from germline, CDR1 is SGHTA and CDR2 is FQGTGA. Trimming at V came to 4 bases and at J to 10 bases, leaving 17 bases not matched to a gene. The CDR3 DNA reads TGTGCCAGCAGCTACATATCAGGGACTAGCGGGGGACGTGTAGGCCAGTACTTC. Translation: CASSYISGTSGGRVGQYF.

The V and J genes are TRBV5-5 and TRBJ2-7; maybe TRBD1 (6 bases). V dropped 0 bases and J dropped 5 bases, with 12 bases sitting between them. Looked up from germline, CDR1 is SGHKS and CDR2 is YYEKEE (reference sequence). The CDR3 extends over 14 amino acids. CDR3 DNA sequence: TGTGCCAGCAGCTTGGCAGGGGTTTATCACGAGCAGTACTTC. Translated: CASSLAGVYHEQYF.

The CDR3 reads CASSNRIGREPSYSNQPQHF. CDR3 bases: TGTGCCAGTAGTAATAGAATCGGGAGGGAACCCTCCTATAGCAATCAGCCCCAGCATTTT. V usage is TRBV19 and J usage is TRBJ1-5, with unresolved D. Germline-derived CDR1 and CDR2 are LNHDA and SQIVND (reference sequence). V lost 4 bases, J lost 0 bases, and 25 bases lay in between. The CDR3 is 20 residues long. Full variable domain (outside the CDR3, taken from reference TRBV19 and TRBJ1-5): DGGITQSPKYLFRKEGQNVTLSCEQNLNHDAMYWYRQDPGQGLRLIYYSQIVNDFQKGDIAEGYSVSREKKESFPLTVTSAQKNPTAFYLCASSNRIGREPSYSNQPQHFGDGTRLSIL.

This clonotype occurred many times. The chain is built from TRBV11-2 and TRBJ1-1, with D unresolved. V was shortened by 3 bases and J by 2 bases, with 4 bases between the two germline ends. The CDR3 has 12 residues. The germline CDR1 and CDR2 sequences are SGHAT and FQNNGV. CDR3 region: CASSFPNTEAFF. CDR3 nucleotide sequence: TGTGCCAGCAGCTTTCCAAACACTGAAGCTTTCTTT.

In its sample, this clonotype was seen many times. J is TRBJ1-2 and V is TRBV20-1; D call uncertain. The CDR3 is made up of 13 amino acids. From germline, CDR1 is DFQATT and CDR2 SNEGSKA (reference sequence). Trimming left V 7 bases short and J 8 bases short, with 20 bases between. The CDR3 is CSVEEPRRVGYTF. CDR3 nucleotide sequence: TGCAGTGTTGAAGAGCCCAGGCGAGTGGGCTACACCTTC.

This clonotype appeared many times. The chain uses TRBV20-1 and TRBJ1-1; D is undetermined. Germline CDR1 is DFQATT and CDR2 is SNEGSKA (reference sequence). Between the trimmed V and J ends, which lost 0 bases and 1 base, there was a span of 6 bases. This CDR3 spans 13 amino acids. The CDR3 bases are TGCAGTGCTAGAGAAACAGCGAACACTGAAGCTTTCTTT. The encoded protein is CSARETANTEAFF.

This clonotype was seen many times. V gene TRBV20-1 combines with J gene TRBJ1-1; D is undetermined. The germline V gene has CDR1 DFQATT and CDR2 SNEGSKA (reference sequence). This CDR3 is 16 amino acids long. V lost 0 bases, J lost 2 bases, and 16 bases lay in between. CDR3 DNA sequence: TGCAGTGCTAGAGATTATTCCTCCTCCGGAAACACTGAAGCTTTCTTT. Translating it yields CSARDYSSSGNTEAFF.

As to this clonotype: A much larger clone lies a single base off, so this may be a read error. This chain joins TRBV20-1 and TRBJ2-7; 9 bases map to TRBD1. The CDR3 has 13 residues. The germline V gene has CDR1 DFQATT and CDR2 SNEGSKA (reference sequence). J lost 1 base, V lost 4 bases, and 2 bases had no gene match. In DNA form, the CDR3 reads TGCAGTGCTAAGACAGGGGGTTCCTACGAGCAGTACTTC. This translates into CSAKTGGSYEQYF.

About this clonotype: One end of the junction varies from germline; a read error may be responsible. The chain couples TRBV28 to TRBJ1-6, with a tentative D call TRBD1 (5 bases). This CDR3 spans 13 amino acids. Germline assignment: CDR1 MDHEN and CDR2 SYDVKM. The CDR3, as DNA: TGTGCCAGCAGAACCACAGGAGGTTCACCTTGGTACTTT. As protein: CASRTTGGSPWYF.